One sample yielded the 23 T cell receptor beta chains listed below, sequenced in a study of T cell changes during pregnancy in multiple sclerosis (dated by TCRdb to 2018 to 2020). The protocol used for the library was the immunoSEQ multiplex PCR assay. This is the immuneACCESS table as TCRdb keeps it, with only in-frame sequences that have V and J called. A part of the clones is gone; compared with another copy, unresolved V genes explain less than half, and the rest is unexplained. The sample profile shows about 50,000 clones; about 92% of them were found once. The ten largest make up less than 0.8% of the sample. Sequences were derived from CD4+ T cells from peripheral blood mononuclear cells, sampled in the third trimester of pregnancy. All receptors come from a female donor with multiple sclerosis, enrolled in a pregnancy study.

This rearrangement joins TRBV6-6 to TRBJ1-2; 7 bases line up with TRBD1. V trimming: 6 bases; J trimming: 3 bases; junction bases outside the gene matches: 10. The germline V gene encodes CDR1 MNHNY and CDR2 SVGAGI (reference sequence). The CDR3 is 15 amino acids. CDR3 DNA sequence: TGTGCCAGCAGAAAAGGGGGCCTCCCTGACTATGGCTACACCTTC. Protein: CASRKGGLPDYGYTF.

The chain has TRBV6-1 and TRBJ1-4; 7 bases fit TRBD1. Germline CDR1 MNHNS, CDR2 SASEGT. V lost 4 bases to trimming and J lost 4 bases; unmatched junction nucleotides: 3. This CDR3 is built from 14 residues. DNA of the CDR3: TGTGCCAGCAGTGCACAGGGGCTTAATGAAAAACTGTTTTTT. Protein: CASSAQGLNEKLFF.

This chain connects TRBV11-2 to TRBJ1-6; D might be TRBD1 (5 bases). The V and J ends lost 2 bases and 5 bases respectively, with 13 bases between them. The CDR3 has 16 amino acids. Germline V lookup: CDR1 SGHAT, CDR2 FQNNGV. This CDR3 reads CASSLRPQVDNSPLHF. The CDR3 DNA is TGTGCCAGCAGCTTAAGGCCACAGGTTGATAATTCACCCCTCCACTTT.

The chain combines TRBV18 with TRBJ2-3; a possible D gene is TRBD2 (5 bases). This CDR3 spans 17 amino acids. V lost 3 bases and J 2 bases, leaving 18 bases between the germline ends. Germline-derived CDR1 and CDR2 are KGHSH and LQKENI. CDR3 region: CASSPVSGLSSTDTQYF. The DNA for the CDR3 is TGTGCCAGCTCACCCGTGAGCGGACTTTCCTCCACAGATACGCAGTATTTT.

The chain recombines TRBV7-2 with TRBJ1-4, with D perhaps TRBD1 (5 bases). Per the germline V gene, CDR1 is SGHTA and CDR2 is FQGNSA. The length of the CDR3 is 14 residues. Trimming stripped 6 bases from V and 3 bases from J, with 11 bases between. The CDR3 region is CASSIDRSNEKLFF. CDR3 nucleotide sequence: TGTGCCAGCAGTATCGACAGATCTAATGAAAAACTGTTTTTT.

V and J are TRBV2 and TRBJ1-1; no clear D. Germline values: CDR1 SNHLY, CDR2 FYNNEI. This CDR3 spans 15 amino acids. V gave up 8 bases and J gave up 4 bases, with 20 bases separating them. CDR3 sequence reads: CASDPHYRAGTEAFF. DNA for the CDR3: TGTGCCAGCGATCCCCATTACCGGGCGGGCACTGAAGCTTTCTTT.

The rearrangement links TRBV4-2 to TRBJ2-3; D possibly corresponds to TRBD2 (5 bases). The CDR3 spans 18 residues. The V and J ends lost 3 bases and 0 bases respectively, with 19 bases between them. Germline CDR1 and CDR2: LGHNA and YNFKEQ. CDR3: CASSQTRDSWTSTDTQYF. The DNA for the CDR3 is TGTGCCAGCAGCCAGACTCGCGACTCTTGGACTAGCACAGATACGCAGTATTTT.

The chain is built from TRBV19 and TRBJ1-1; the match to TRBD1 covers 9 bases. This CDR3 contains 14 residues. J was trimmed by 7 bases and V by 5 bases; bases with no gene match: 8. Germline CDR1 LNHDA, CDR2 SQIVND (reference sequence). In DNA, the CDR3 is TGTGCCAGTAGTCACAGGGGGCAATCGATTGAAGCTTTCTTT. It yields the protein CASSHRGQSIEAFF.

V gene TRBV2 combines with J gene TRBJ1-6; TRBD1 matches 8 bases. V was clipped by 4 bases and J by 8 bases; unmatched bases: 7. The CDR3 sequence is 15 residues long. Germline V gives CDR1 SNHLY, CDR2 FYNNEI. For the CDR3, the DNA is TGTGCCAGCAGTGGGATGACAGGGGTGGATTCACCCCTCCACTTT. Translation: CASSGMTGVDSPLHF.

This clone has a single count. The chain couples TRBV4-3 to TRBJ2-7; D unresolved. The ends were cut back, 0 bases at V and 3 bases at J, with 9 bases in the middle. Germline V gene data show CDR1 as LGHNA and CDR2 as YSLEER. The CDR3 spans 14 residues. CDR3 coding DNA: TGCGCCAGCAGCCAAGAATCGGTGCTCTACGAGCAGTACTTC. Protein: CASSQESVLYEQYF.

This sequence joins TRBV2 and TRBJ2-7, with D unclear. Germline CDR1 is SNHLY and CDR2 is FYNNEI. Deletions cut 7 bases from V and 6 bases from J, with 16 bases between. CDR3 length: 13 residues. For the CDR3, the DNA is TGTGCCAGCAAGTACAACCCGCTTCCCGAGCAGTACTTC. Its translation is CASKYNPLPEQYF.

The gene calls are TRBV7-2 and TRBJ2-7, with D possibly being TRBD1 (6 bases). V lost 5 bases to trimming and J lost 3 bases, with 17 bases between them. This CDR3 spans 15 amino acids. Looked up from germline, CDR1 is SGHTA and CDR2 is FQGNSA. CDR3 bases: TGTGCCAGCAGCGTTACAGGGAATGGGGTCTACGAGCAGTACTTC. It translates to CASSVTGNGVYEQYF.

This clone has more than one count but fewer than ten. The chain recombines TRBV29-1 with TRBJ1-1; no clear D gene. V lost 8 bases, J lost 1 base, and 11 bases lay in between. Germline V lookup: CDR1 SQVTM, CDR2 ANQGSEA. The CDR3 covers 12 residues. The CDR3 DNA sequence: TGCAGCACAGCCTCAGGGAACACTGAAGCTTTCTTT. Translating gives CSTASGNTEAFF.

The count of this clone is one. The DNA for the CDR3 is TGCGCCATCTGCAATCGGCCAGGCCAGCCCCAGCATTTT. Translation: CAICNRPGQPQHF. V is TRBV10-1 and J is TRBJ1-5; D remains ambiguous. Germline lookup yields CDR1 WNHNN and CDR2 SYGVQD (reference sequence). V was shortened by 10 bases and J by 7 bases, with 17 bases between the two germline ends. The CDR3 loop spans 13 amino acids.

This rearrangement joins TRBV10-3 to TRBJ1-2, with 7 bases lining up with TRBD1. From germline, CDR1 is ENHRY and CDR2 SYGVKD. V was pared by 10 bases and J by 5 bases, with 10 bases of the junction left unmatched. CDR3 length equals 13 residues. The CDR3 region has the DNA TGTGCCACCAAGGAGCCAGGGGGGTATGGCTACACCTTC. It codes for CATKEPGGYGYTF.

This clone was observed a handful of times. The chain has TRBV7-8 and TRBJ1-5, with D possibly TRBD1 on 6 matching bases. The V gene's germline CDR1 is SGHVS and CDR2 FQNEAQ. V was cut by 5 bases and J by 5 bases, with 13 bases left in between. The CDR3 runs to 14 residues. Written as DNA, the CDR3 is TGTGCCAGCAGCCCCAGGGGAGGGGATCAGCCCCAGCATTTT. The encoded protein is CASSPRGGDQPQHF.

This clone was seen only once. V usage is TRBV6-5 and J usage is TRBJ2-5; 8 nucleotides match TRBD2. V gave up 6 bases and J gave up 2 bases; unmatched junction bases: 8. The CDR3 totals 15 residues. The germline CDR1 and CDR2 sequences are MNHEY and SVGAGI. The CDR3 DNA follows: TGTGCCAGCAGGTATTCAGCGGGGGCACAAGAGACCCAGTACTTC. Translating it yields CASRYSAGAQETQYF.

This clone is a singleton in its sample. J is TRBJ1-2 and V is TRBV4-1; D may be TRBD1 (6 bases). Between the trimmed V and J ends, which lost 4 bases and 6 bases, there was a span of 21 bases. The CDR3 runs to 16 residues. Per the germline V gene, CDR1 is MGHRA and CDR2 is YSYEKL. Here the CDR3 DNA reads TGCGCCAGCAGCCTTCTTCTCGACCAGGGGAAGGATGGCTACACCTTC. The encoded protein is CASSLLLDQGKDGYTF.

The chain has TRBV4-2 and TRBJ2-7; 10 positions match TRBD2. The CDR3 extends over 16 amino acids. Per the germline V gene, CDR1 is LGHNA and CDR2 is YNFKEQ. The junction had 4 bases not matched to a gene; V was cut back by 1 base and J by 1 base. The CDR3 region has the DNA TGTGCCAGCAGCCAAGTCCTAGCGGGGGCTTCCTACGAGCAGTACTTC. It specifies CASSQVLAGASYEQYF.

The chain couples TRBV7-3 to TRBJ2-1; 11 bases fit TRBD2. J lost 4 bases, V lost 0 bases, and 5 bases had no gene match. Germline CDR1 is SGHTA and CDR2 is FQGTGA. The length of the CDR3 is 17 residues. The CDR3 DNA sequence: TGTGCCAGCAGCTTAACGGGTAGCGGGGGGGCTTACAATGAGCAGTTCTTC. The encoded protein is CASSLTGSGGAYNEQFF.

CDR3 region: CSVGTGLNTEAFF. The CDR3 DNA reads TGCAGCGTTGGAACAGGTCTGAACACTGAAGCTTTCTTT. The V gene is TRBV29-1, the J gene TRBJ1-1, with D possibly matching TRBD1 (5 bases). The V end lost 4 bases, the J end lost 0 bases, and 9 bases lay between the germline ends. CDR3 length: 13 amino acids. The germline V gene encodes CDR1 SQVTM and CDR2 ANQGSEA.

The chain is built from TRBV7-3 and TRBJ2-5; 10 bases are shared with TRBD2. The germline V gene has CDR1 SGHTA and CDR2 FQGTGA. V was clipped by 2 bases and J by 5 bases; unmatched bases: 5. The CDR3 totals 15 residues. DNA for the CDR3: TGTGCCAGCAGCTTACTAGCGGGGGAACGGGAGACCCAGTACTTC. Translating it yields CASSLLAGERETQYF.

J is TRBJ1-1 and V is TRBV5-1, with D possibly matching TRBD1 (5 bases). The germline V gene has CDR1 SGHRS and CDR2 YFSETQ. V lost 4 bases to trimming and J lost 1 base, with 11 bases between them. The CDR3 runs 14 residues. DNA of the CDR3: TGCGCCAGCAGCCTGGACGGACAGAACACTGAAGCTTTCTTT. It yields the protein CASSLDGQNTEAFF.